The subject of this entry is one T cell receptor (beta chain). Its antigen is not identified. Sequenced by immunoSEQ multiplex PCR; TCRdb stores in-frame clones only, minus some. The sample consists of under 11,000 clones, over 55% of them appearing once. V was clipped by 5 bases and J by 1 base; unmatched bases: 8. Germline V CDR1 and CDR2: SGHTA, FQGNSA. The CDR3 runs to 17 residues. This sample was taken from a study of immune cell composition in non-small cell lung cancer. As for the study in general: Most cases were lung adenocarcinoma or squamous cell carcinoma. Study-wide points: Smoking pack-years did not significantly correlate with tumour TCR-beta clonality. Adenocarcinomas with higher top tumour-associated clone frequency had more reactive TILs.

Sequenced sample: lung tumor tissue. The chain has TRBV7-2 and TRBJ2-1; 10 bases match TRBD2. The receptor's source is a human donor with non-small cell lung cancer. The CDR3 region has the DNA TGTGCCAGCAGCATTCCGGGACTAGCGAGGTCCTACAATGAGCAGTTCTTC. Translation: CASSIPGLARSYNEQFF.